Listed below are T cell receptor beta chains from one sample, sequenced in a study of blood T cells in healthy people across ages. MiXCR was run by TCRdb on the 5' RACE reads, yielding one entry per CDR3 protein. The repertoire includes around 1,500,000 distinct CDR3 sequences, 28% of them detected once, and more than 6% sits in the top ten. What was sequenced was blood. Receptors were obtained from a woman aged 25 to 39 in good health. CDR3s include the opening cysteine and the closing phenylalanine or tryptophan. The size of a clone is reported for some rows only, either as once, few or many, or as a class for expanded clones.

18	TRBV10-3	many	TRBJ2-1	CAISETSGGTPLIDEQFF
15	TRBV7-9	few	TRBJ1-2	CASSLMTASNYGYTF
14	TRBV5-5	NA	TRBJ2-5	CASSFPRREEAQYF
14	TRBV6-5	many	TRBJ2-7	CASSYRDGTYEQYF
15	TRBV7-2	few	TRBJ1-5	CASSRGRTGNQPQHF
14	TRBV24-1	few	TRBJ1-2	CATSDFRANYGYTF
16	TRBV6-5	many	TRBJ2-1	CASSYAGTRAYNEQFF
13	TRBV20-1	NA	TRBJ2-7	CSAYKGGNNEQYF
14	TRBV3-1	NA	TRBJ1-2	CASSQEGVRYGYTF
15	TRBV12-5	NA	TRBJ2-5	CASGLSTGLKETQYF
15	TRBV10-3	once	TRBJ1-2	CAISEPSEANYGYTF
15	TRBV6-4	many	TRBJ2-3	CASSDSPSGADTQYF
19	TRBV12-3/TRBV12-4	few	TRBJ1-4	CASSDRDRGRSSTNEKLFF
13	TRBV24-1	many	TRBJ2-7	CATSEADRYEQYF
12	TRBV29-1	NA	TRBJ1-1	CSGLGRDRKAFF
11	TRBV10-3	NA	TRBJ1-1	CAISESGEAFF
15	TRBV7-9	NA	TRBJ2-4	CASSSTDLAKNIQYF
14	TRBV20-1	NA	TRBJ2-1	CSARDQFLAVEQFF
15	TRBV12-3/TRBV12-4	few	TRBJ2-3	CASSSNGGVTDTQYF
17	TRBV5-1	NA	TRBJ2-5	CASSTGLAGRYQETQYF
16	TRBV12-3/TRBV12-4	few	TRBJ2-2	CASTWTAGINTGELFF
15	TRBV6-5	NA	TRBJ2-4	CASSPGGGAKNIQHF
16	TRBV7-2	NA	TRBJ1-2	CASSLGTGEGSYGYTF
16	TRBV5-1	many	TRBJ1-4	CASSLEGGATNEKLFF
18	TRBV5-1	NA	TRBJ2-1	CASSSGLAGGGIYNEQFF
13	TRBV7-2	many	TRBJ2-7	CASSPRLPYEQYF